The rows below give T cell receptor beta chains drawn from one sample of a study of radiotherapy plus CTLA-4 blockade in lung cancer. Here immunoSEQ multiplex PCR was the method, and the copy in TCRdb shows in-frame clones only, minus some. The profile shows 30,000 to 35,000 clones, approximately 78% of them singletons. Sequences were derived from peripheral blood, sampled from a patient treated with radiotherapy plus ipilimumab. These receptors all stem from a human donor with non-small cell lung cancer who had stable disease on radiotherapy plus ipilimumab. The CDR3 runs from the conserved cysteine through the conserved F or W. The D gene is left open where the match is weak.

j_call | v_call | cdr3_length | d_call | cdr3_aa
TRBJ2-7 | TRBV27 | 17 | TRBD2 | CASSLRPPSGGPYEQYF
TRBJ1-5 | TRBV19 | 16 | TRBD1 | CASSMVGTASNQPQHF
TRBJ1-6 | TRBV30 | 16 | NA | CAWTRPGADYNSPLHF
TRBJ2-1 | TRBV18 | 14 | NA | CASSPPNSYNEQFF
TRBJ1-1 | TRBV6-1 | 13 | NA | CASSDRMNTEAFF
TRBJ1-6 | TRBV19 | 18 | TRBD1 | CASSIRGTGGPTNSPLHF
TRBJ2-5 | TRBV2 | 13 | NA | CASLSGLQETQYF
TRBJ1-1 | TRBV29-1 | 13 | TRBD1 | CSVDTGVSSEAFF
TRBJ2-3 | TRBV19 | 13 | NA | CASRGRGTDTQYF
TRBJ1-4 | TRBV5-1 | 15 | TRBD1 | CASSLKQGGGEKLFF
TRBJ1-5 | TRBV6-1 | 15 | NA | CASSEHRNSNQPQHF
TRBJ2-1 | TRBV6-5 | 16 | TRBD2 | CASSSGTSGYYNEQFF
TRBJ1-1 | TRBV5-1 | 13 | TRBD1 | CASSDDRETEAFF
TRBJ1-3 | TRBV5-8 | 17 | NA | CASSLTGTRNSGNTIYF
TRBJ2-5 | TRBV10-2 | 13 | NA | CASAAQGRETQYF
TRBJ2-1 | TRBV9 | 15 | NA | CASSVADLTYNEQFF
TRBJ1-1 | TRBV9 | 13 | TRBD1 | CASSARQGTEAFF
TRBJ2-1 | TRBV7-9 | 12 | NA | CASSSPGQAQFF
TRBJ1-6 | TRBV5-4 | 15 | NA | CARSLPRGTNSPLHF
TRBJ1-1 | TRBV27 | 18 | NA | CASSIFGPTGSRIAEAFF
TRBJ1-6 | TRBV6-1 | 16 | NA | CASSEPPEGYNSPLHF
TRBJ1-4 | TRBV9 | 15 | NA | CASSLGQSRGGELFF
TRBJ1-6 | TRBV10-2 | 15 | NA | CASSDIGFGNSPLHF
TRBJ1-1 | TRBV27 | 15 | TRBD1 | CASSPTGGRVTEAFF
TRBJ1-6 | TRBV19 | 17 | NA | CASSFQTGSSYNSPLHF
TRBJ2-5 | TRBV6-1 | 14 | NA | CASSSPRTQETQYF
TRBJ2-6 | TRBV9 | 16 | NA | CASSGSPRSTVNVLTF
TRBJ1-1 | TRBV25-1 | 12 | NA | CASSGPYTEAFF